These 31 T cell receptor beta chains came from one sample sequenced in a study of shared clonotypes between healthy human individuals. TCRdb keeps only in-frame clones here, not all; method: immunoSEQ multiplex PCR. This table has about 1.1 million clones, about four fifths appearing once. The sample taken for sequencing was memory CD4+ T cells from PBMCs. Subset meaning: CD45RA-negative fraction. The source of these receptors is a man aged 18 to 29 in good health. Some clones in this sample may be carry-over from other donors' samples.

This chain uses TRBV2 with TRBJ2-5; TRBD1 or TRBD2 may be the D gene (5 bases each). The CDR3 loop spans 13 amino acids. The germline CDR1 and CDR2 sequences are SNHLY and FYNNEI. Trimming shortened V by 6 bases and J by 4 bases, and 12 bases separated the two germline ends. This CDR3 is CASSWGSLETQYF. The CDR3, as DNA: TGTGCCAGCAGCTGGGGGAGTTTAGAGACCCAGTACTTC.

This clone has at least ten counts. J is TRBJ2-7 and V is TRBV6-4; TRBD2 aligns across 11 bases. The germline V gene has CDR1 MRHNA and CDR2 SNTAGT. Unmatched junction bases numbered 10, after V lost 10 bases and J lost 2 bases. CDR3 length: 15 amino acids. CDR3 nucleotides: TGTGCCAACATGGTGGGGACTAGCGGCCCCTACGAGCAGTACTTC. Encoded protein: CANMVGTSGPYEQYF.

The rearrangement links TRBV7-6 to TRBJ2-1; D may be TRBD2 (6 bases). Trimming pared 0 bases from V and 0 bases from J, leaving 9 bases between. CDR3 length: 16 residues. Germline V gives CDR1 SGHVS, CDR2 FNYEAQ. The DNA of the CDR3 is TGTGCCAGCAGCTTAGCTGCGGGGAGCTCCTACAATGAGCAGTTCTTC. This codes for CASSLAAGSSYNEQFF.

This clone was seen just once. The V gene is TRBV25-1, the J gene TRBJ1-4, with D possibly matching TRBD1 (5 bases). The V gene lost 8 bases and the J gene lost 7 bases, with 14 bases spanning the gap. The CDR3 covers 13 residues. Germline loops: CDR1 MGHDK, CDR2 SYGVNS. The CDR3, as DNA: TGTGCCAGCTACGACAGCCGAGGTGAAAAACTGTTTTTT. Translated, it gives CASYDSRGEKLFF.

The CDR3 region is CASSVAPRGPGYTF. CDR3 nucleotide sequence: TGTGCCAGCAGCGTAGCCCCCCGGGGGCCTGGCTACACCTTC. This chain uses TRBV9 with TRBJ1-2; D perhaps matches TRBD1 (6 bases). Germline V CDR1 and CDR2: SGDLS, YYNGEE. The CDR3 loop spans 14 amino acids. Trimming took 0 bases from V and 7 from J, leaving 13 bases between them.

This rearrangement joins TRBV27 to TRBJ1-5; 7 nucleotides line up with TRBD1. This CDR3 spans 15 amino acids. Unmatched junction bases numbered 4, after V lost 5 bases and J lost 0 bases. Per the germline V gene, CDR1 is MNHEY and CDR2 is SMNVEV (reference sequence). CDR3 nucleotide sequence: TGTGCCAGCAGTAGGGGACAGTATAGCAATCAGCCCCAGCATTTT. This codes for CASSRGQYSNQPQHF.

J is TRBJ2-3 and V is TRBV30, with D maybe TRBD1 (8 bases). Trimming removed 4 bases from V and 3 bases from J, with 17 bases in between. Germline assignment: CDR1 GTSNPN and CDR2 SVGIG (reference sequence). The length of the CDR3 is 15 residues. The CDR3 DNA reads TGTGCCTGGACCCGAGGACAGGGAGGGACAGATACGCAGTATTTT. Protein: CAWTRGQGGTDTQYF.

The rearrangement links TRBV4-1 to TRBJ2-7, with D uncertain. V was trimmed by 4 bases and J by 7 bases, leaving 17 bases between them. This CDR3 has 14 amino acids. Germline V CDR1 and CDR2: MGHRA, YSYEKL. CDR3 sequence (DNA): TGCGCCAGCAGCCCCGGCCATCAAACGAGGGAGCAGTACTTC. This gives the protein CASSPGHQTREQYF.

At least ten counts were recorded for this clone. V usage is TRBV28 and J usage is TRBJ1-5, with TRBD1 matching 8 bases. Trimming cost V 2 bases and J 4 bases; bases outside gene matches: 4. The CDR3 totals 15 residues. The germline CDR1 and CDR2 sequences are MDHEN and SYDVKM. The CDR3 DNA follows: TGTGCCAGCAGTTTAACTGGACAGGGAAATCAGCCCCAGCATTTT. As protein: CASSLTGQGNQPQHF. The whole variable domain, remainder taken from reference TRBV28 and TRBJ1-5, is DVKVTQSSRYLVKRTGEKVFLECVQDMDHENMFWYRQDPGLGLRLIYFSYDVKMKEKGDIPEGYSVSREKKERFSLILESASTNQTSMYLCASSLTGQGNQPQHFGDGTRLSIL.

The chain employs TRBV5-1 and TRBJ1-2, with 9 bases aligning to TRBD1. The junction had 7 bases not matched to a gene; V was cut back by 6 bases and J by 4 bases. The germline V gene has CDR1 SGHRS and CDR2 YFSETQ. This CDR3 is 14 amino acids long. CDR3 amino acids: CASTKGQGGYGYTF. The CDR3 nucleotides are TGCGCCAGCACCAAGGGACAGGGAGGCTATGGCTACACCTTC. The complete variable domain, with remaining parts taken from reference TRBV5-1 and TRBJ1-2, reads KAGVTQTPRYLIKTRGQQVTLSCSPISGHRSVSWYQQTPGQGLQFLFEYFSETQRNKGNFPGRFSGRQFSNSRSEMNVSTLELGDSALYLCASTKGQGGYGYTFGSGTRLTVV.

V and J are TRBV9 and TRBJ1-4, with a weak D call TRBD1 (5 bases). V was pared by 4 bases and J by 4 bases, with 14 bases between. This CDR3 comprises 15 residues. CDR1 is SGDLS and CDR2 is YYNGEE in the germline V gene. The CDR3 nucleotides are TGTGCCAGCAGCACCCGGACGGGGGGTAATGAAAAACTGTTTTTT. It specifies CASSTRTGGNEKLFF.

The rearrangement uses TRBV6-5 and TRBJ2-7; D is unresolved. This CDR3 contains 14 residues. Germline CDR1 MNHEY, CDR2 SVGAGI. The ends were cut back, 0 bases at V and 1 base at J, with 7 bases in the middle. The chain's CDR3 is CASSYSLRSYEQYF. CDR3 DNA sequence: TGTGCCAGCAGTTACTCCTTAAGATCCTACGAGCAGTACTTC.

The gene calls are TRBV19 and TRBJ1-3, with a possible D match to TRBD1 (5 bases). V gave up 6 bases and J gave up 0 bases, with 15 bases separating them. The germline CDR1 and CDR2 sequences are LNHDA and SQIVND (reference sequence). The CDR3 loop spans 16 amino acids. CDR3 sequence reads: CASSKGRGASGNTIYF. The CDR3 DNA reads TGTGCCAGTAGCAAAGGAAGGGGCGCCTCTGGAAACACCATATATTTT.

The chain carries TRBV18 and TRBJ2-2, with 10 bases lining up with TRBD1. The trim removed 3 bases at V and 4 bases at J, leaving 8 bases unmatched. This CDR3 is built from 17 residues. Germline loops: CDR1 KGHSH, CDR2 LQKENI. The CDR3 region is CASSPPMGQGSTGELFF. As DNA, the CDR3 is TGTGCCAGCTCACCTCCGATGGGACAGGGGAGCACCGGGGAGCTGTTTTTT.

The chain couples TRBV29-1 to TRBJ1-2; D is perhaps TRBD1 (6 bases). CDR1 is SQVTM and CDR2 is ANQGSEA in the germline V gene. The V end was cut by 6 bases, the J end by 7 bases, with 21 bases between. This CDR3 spans 14 amino acids. This CDR3 reads CSVHQVRGAGGYTF. In DNA, the CDR3 is TGCAGCGTCCACCAGGTGCGGGGGGCAGGTGGCTACACCTTC.

The chain combines TRBV30 with TRBJ2-1; D is ambiguous. Germline lookup yields CDR1 GTSNPN and CDR2 SVGIG (reference sequence). The length of the CDR3 is 13 residues. V lost 0 bases and J 3 bases, leaving 6 bases between the germline ends. CDR3 DNA sequence: TGTGCCTGGAGTGTACGAGGCTACAATGAGCAGTTCTTC. Translated: CAWSVRGYNEQFF. Using reference TRBV30 and TRBJ2-1 for the parts outside the CDR3, the full variable domain is SQTIHQWPATLVQPVGSPLSLECTVEGTSNPNLYWYRQAAGRGLQLLFYSVGIGQISSEVPQNLSASRPQDRQFILSSKKLLLSDSGFYLCAWSVRGYNEQFFGPGTRLTVL.

V is TRBV5-1 and J is TRBJ1-2, with TRBD1 matching over 7 bases. V gave up 4 bases and J gave up 4 bases; unmatched junction bases: 10. CDR1 is SGHRS, CDR2 YFSETQ, per germline. This CDR3 has 15 amino acids. CDR3 in DNA: TGCGCCAGCAGCCCGGGACAGTATTTGACCTATGGCTACACCTTC. Its protein is CASSPGQYLTYGYTF.

This clone was recorded only once. The chain joins TRBV30 to TRBJ2-7; D is uncertain. The CDR3 loop spans 13 amino acids. V lost 0 bases and J lost 4, with 10 bases in between. Germline CDR1 GTSNPN, CDR2 SVGIG (reference sequence). In nucleotides, the CDR3 is TGTGCCTGGAGTGTACCCTCTGGGTACGAGCAGTACTTC. Translating gives CAWSVPSGYEQYF.

V is TRBV20-1 and J is TRBJ2-7; no firm D call. With 0 bases removed from V and 11 bases from J, the gap between germline ends came to 11 bases. CDR1 DFQATT and CDR2 SNEGSKA come from the germline V gene (reference sequence). The CDR3 spans 11 residues. CDR3 in DNA: TGCAGTGCTAGAGATGCGCCAGTCGAGTACTTC. It codes for CSARDAPVEYF.

This clone was picked up one time. The chain uses TRBV27 and TRBJ2-1; no reliable D call. Trimming shortened V by 5 bases and J by 12 bases, and 14 bases separated the two germline ends. CDR1 is MNHEY, CDR2 SMNVEV, per germline (reference sequence). The CDR3 is made up of 12 amino acids. The CDR3, as DNA: TGTGCCAGCAGTCCCACCCTCGGCAGGCAGTTCTTC. It encodes CASSPTLGRQFF.

The J gene is TRBJ2-5, the V gene TRBV5-4; D unclear. The V and J ends lost 5 bases and 3 bases respectively, with 11 bases between them. CDR3 length: 13 residues. CDR1 and CDR2 from the germline V gene are SGHNT and YYREEE (reference sequence). Here the CDR3 DNA reads TGTGCCAGCAGGGGCCTCGCGAAAGAGACCCAGTACTTC. Translating gives CASRGLAKETQYF.

The chain employs TRBV30 and TRBJ2-5, with D perhaps matching TRBD2 (7 bases). V was pared by 2 bases and J by 4 bases, with 8 bases between. The CDR3 totals 12 residues. Germline CDR1 reads GTSNPN; CDR2 reads SVGIG (reference sequence). The CDR3 DNA is TGTGCCTGGAGTCGGGGGGCAGAGACCCAGTACTTC. Translated, it gives CAWSRGAETQYF.

The chain employs TRBV7-2 and TRBJ1-5, with TRBD1 identical over 12 bases. Germline loops: CDR1 SGHTA, CDR2 FQGNSA. The trim removed 5 bases at V and 3 bases at J, leaving 5 bases unmatched. The CDR3 loop spans 16 amino acids. The CDR3 sequence: CASSLGTGGINQPQHF. DNA of the CDR3: TGTGCCAGCAGCCTAGGGACAGGGGGCATCAATCAGCCCCAGCATTTT. The full variable domain, with the rest looked up from reference TRBV7-2 and TRBJ1-5, is GAGVSQSPSNKVTEKGKDVELRCDPISGHTALYWYRQSLGQGLEFLIYFQGNSAPDKSGLPSDRFSAERTGGSVSTLTIQRTQQEDSAVYLCASSLGTGGINQPQHFGDGTRLSIL.

This clone was observed at least ten times. Distinct nucleotide sequences in the sample also encode this CDR3. The chain combines TRBV7-2 with TRBJ1-1; D call uncertain. Germline V gene lookup returns CDR1 SGHTA and CDR2 FQGNSA. V lost 2 bases and J lost 1, with 8 bases in between. The length of the CDR3 is 14 residues. CDR3 protein: CASSLLGSNTEAFF. Here the CDR3 DNA reads TGTGCCAGCAGCTTACTAGGGTCGAACACTGAAGCTTTCTTT. The variable domain in full, with the rest retrieved from reference TRBV7-2 and TRBJ1-1, is GAGVSQSPSNKVTEKGKDVELRCDPISGHTALYWYRQSLGQGLEFLIYFQGNSAPDKSGLPSDRFSAERTGGSVSTLTIQRTQQEDSAVYLCASSLLGSNTEAFFGQGTRLTVV.

The V and J genes are TRBV5-1 and TRBJ2-3; D uncertain. Trimming cost V 1 base and J 12 bases, with 12 bases left between them. The CDR3 consists of 12 residues. Germline loops: CDR1 SGHRS, CDR2 YFSETQ. This CDR3 reads CASSLYLSIQYF. The CDR3 DNA is TGCGCCAGCAGCTTGTATCTATCGATACAGTATTTT.

The V and J genes are TRBV4-2 and TRBJ1-6; no clear D. Between the trimmed V and J ends, which lost 0 bases and 0 bases, there was a span of 6 bases. CDR1 and CDR2 from the germline V gene are LGHNA and YNFKEQ. CDR3 length equals 16 residues. The CDR3: CASSQEERSYNSPLHF. The CDR3 nucleotides read TGTGCCAGCAGCCAAGAGGAGCGCTCCTATAATTCACCCCTCCACTTT.

The V call is TRBV28, the J call TRBJ2-5; 9 nucleotides match TRBD2. The junction had 9 bases not matched to a gene; V was cut back by 3 bases and J by 4 bases. This CDR3 has 16 amino acids. Per the germline V gene, CDR1 is MDHEN and CDR2 is SYDVKM. CDR3 DNA sequence: TGTGCCAGCAGTTTGATTGCGGGAGGGCAGGGAGAGACCCAGTACTTC. It codes for CASSLIAGGQGETQYF.

The chain is built from TRBV7-9 and TRBJ2-7, with D possibly being TRBD1 or TRBD2 (5 bases each). This CDR3 has 16 residues. V shed 1 base and J shed 3 bases, with 16 bases lying between them. Germline values: CDR1 SEHNR, CDR2 FQNEAQ (reference sequence). This CDR3 is CASSLVTGRQFYEQYF. For the CDR3, the DNA is TGTGCCAGCAGCTTAGTAACGGGACGCCAGTTCTACGAGCAGTACTTC.

The chain combines TRBV4-1 with TRBJ1-1; 7 nucleotides match TRBD1. The CDR3 is made up of 14 amino acids. Trimming removed 4 bases from V and 3 bases from J; junction bases left unmatched: 5. CDR1 and CDR2 from the germline V gene are MGHRA and YSYEKL. Here the CDR3 DNA reads TGCGCCAGCAGCCTCCCTGACAGGGACACTGAAGCTTTCTTT. This encodes CASSLPDRDTEAFF.

The table lists this clone with many counts. The chain uses TRBV5-1 and TRBJ2-7; tentative D call: TRBD1 (6 bases). Germline CDR1 is SGHRS and CDR2 is YFSETQ. The CDR3 is 14 amino acids. Trimming stripped 4 bases from V and 9 bases from J, with 20 bases between. CDR3 DNA sequence: TGCGCCAGCAGCCTCGGGACACGGGTGATAGGGCAGTACTTC. Protein: CASSLGTRVIGQYF.

Concerning this clone: In the same sample, other DNA sequences code for this CDR3. The chain has TRBV6-1 and TRBJ2-1; D tentatively fits TRBD1 or TRBD2 (6 bases each). Germline V gives CDR1 MNHNS, CDR2 SASEGT. The CDR3 covers 15 residues. V lost 0 bases and J 3 bases, leaving 9 bases between the germline ends. The CDR3 spells CASSEAGGLYNEQFF. Here the CDR3 DNA reads TGTGCCAGCAGTGAAGCGGGGGGCCTCTACAATGAGCAGTTCTTC.